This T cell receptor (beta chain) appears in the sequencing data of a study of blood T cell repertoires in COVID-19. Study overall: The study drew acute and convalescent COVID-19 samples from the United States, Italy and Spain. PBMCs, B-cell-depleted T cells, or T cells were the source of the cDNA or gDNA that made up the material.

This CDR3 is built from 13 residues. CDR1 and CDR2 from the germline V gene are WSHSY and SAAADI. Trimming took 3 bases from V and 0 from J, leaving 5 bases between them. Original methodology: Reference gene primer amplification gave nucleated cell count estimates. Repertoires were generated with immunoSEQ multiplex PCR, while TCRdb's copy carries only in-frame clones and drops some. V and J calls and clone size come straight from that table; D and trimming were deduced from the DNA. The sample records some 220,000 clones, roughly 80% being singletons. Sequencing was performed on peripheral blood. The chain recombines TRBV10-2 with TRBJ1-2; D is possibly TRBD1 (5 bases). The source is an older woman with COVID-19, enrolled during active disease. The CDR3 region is CASSDRANYGYTF. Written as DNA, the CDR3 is TGCGCCAGCAGTGACAGGGCTAACTATGGCTACACCTTC.